Listed here is a single T cell receptor beta chain. This specimen belongs to a study of CD8 T cells in Susac syndrome. Reverse transcription of about 0.5 to 1 ug RNA was carried out with random hexamers. TCRdb itself ran the immunoSEQ multiplex PCR reads through MiXCR, one entry per CDR3 protein. Of roughly 130,000 distinct CDR3 sequences in the sample, roughly 94% were seen once. V lost 1 base and J 3 bases, leaving 6 bases between the germline ends. Germline V gene sequence: CDR1 DFQATT, CDR2 SNEGSKA (reference sequence). The CDR3 runs to 13 residues. Input material: CD4+ T cells from PBMCs. The chain uses TRBV20-1 and TRBJ1-4; D may be TRBD1 (5 bases). This clonotype originated in a human donor with multiple sclerosis. The CDR3 protein is CSARAGPNEKLFF. The CDR3 DNA reads TGCAGTGCTAGAGCGGGACCTAATGAAAAACTGTTTTTT.